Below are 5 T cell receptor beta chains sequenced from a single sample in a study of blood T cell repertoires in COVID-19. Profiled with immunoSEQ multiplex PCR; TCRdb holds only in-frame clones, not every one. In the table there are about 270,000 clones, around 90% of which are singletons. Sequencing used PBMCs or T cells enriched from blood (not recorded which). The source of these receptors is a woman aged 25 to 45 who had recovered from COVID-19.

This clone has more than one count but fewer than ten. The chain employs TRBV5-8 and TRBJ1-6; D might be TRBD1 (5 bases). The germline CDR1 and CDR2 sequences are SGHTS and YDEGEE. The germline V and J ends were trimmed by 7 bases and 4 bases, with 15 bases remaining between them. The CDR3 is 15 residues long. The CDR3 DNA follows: TGTGCCAGCTCAATGGGCGGGGGGTATAATTCACCCCTCCACTTT. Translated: CASSMGGGYNSPLHF.

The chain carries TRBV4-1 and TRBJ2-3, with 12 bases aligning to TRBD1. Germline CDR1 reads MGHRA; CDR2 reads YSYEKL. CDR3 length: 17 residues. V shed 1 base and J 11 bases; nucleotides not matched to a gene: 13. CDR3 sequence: CASSQAGGQGALGGQYF. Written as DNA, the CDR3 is TGCGCCAGCAGCCAAGCTGGGGGACAGGGGGCCCTTGGGGGGCAGTATTTT.

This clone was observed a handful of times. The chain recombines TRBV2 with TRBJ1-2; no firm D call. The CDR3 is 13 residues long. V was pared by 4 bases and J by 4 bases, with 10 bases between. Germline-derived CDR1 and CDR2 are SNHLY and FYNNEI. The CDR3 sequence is CASSGRGTYGYTF. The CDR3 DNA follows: TGTGCCAGCAGTGGACGGGGTACCTATGGCTACACCTTC.

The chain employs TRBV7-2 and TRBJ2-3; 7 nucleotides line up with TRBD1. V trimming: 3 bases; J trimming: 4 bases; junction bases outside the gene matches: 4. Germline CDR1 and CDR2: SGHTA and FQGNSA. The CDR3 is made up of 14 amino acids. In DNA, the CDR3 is TGTGCCAGCAGCTTCGACAGGGTGGCAGATACGCAGTATTTT. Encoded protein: CASSFDRVADTQYF.

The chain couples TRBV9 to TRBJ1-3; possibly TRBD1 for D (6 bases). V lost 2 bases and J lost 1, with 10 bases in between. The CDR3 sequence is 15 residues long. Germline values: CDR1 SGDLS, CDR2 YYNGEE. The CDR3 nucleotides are TGTGCCAGCAGCGTCTCAGGGGCTTCTGGAAACACCATATATTTT. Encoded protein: CASSVSGASGNTIYF.